The text below deals with one T cell receptor beta chain. Its target is unknown. This sample is drawn from a study of cytomegalovirus exposure and HLA in healthy donors. Study conclusions and caveats: Sequencing depth across donors, presence/absence analyses assumed, was roughly uniform. About 87% or about 30% of the time was how often most TCR beta V segments were productive, according to an earlier analysis.

Amplification used 60 Vbeta primers and 13 Jbeta primers. Assay: immunoSEQ multiplex PCR; the TCRdb copy retains only in-frame clones and omits some. The repertoire table contains about 40,000 clones. The sequence came from a male donor in good health and CMV-seronegative. The sample taken for sequencing was PBMCs.

CDR3: CASSVAVSTDTQYF. The CDR3 nucleotides are TGTGCCAGCAGCGTAGCTGTGAGCACAGATACGCAGTATTTT. V gene TRBV9 combines with J gene TRBJ2-3; no reliable D call. Germline V gene lookup returns CDR1 SGDLS and CDR2 YYNGEE. The V end lost 0 bases, the J end lost 0 bases, and 5 bases lay between the germline ends. This CDR3 has 14 residues.